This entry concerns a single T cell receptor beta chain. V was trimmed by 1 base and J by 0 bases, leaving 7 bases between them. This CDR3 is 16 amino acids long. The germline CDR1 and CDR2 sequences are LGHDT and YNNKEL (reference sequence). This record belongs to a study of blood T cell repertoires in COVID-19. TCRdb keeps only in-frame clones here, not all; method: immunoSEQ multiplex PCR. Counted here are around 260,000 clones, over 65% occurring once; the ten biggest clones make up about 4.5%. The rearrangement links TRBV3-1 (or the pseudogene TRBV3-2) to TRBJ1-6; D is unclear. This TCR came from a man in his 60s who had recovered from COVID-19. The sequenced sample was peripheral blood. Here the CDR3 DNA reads TGTGCCAGCAGCCAAGCGGGAACCTCCTATAATTCACCCCTCCACTTT. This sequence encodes CASSQAGTSYNSPLHF.